The rows below give T cell receptor beta chains drawn from one sample of a study of blood T cell repertoires in COVID-19. TCRdb keeps only in-frame clones here, not all; method: immunoSEQ multiplex PCR. The data contain around 100,000 clones, 89% of them singletons. Sequenced: peripheral blood. Receptor source: a woman aged 55-70 years with acute or convalescent COVID-19. CDR3s include the opening cysteine and the closing phenylalanine or tryptophan. The D gene is left open where the match is weak. Clone size is not always given. Where it is, it says once, few, many or a class for expanded clones.

d_call	v_call	clone_size	j_call	cdr3_nt	cdr3_aa
.	TRBV5-1	.	TRBJ2-3	TGCGCCAGCAGCTTGGAAGGTACAGGGATTGATACGCAGTATTTT	CASSLEGTGIDTQYF
.	TRBV7-9	.	TRBJ1-1	TGTGCCAGCAGCTTAGCGGGGCCTACGGAGACTGAAGCTTTCTTT	CASSLAGPTETEAFF
.	TRBV19	.	TRBJ2-2	TGTGCCAGTAGTATAGGCCTAGCTGCCGGGGAGCTGTTTTTT	CASSIGLAAGELFF
TRBD1	TRBV18	.	TRBJ1-6	TGTGCCAGCTCATCCGGGACAGAGAATTCACCCCTCCACTTT	CASSSGTENSPLHF
.	TRBV5-1	.	TRBJ2-1	TGCGCCAGCAGCTTGGTTGGGACACAACCCAATGAGCAGTTCTTC	CASSLVGTQPNEQFF
TRBD1	TRBV5-1	.	TRBJ2-1	TGCGCCACGTCAAAGGACAGGGTCTACAATGAGCAGTTCTTC	CATSKDRVYNEQFF
.	TRBV9	.	TRBJ1-2	TGTGCCAGCCCCGGGGTGGCCCCGAGTGGCTATGGCTACACCTTC	CASPGVAPSGYGYTF
TRBD2	TRBV19	.	TRBJ2-1	TGTGCCAGTAGTCAAGGGACTAGCGCAGGCCAGTTCTTC	CASSQGTSAGQFF
.	TRBV10-2	.	TRBJ1-5	TGCGCCAGCACCCCCCGGGAGGGTCAGCCCCAGCATTTT	CASTPREGQPQHF
TRBD2	TRBV9	few	TRBJ2-2	TGTGCCAGCAGGATACTAGCGGGAGGTCCCGGGGAGCTGTTTTTT	CASRILAGGPGELFF
.	TRBV28	.	TRBJ1-4	TGTGCCAGCAGACGCGGAGGTCCGGAGGGTAGACTGTTTTTT	CASRRGGPEGRLFF
TRBD1	TRBV3-1/TRBV3-2	.	TRBJ1-1	TGTGCCAGCAGCCAAACAGGGGCCCTGAACACTGAAGCTTTCTTT	CASSQTGALNTEAFF
TRBD2	TRBV19	few	TRBJ2-2	TGTGCCAGTAGTATAGGTTGGCTAGCGGGGGCCGGGGAGCTGTTTTTT	CASSIGWLAGAGELFF
.	TRBV24-1	.	TRBJ2-1	TGTGCCACCAGTGATTTTCGGGACAATGAGCAGTTCTTC	CATSDFRDNEQFF
TRBD2	TRBV7-3	once	TRBJ2-5	TGTGCCAGCTCCCAAGCGGGAGAGCCTGGGACCCAGTACTTC	CASSQAGEPGTQYF
.	TRBV19	.	TRBJ1-1	TGTGCCAGTAGTATATTGTACGGGGGTGAAGCTTTCTTT	CASSILYGGEAFF
TRBD2	TRBV29-1	.	TRBJ2-1	TGCAGCGTTGAAGACAGGGACTATTCGCAGTTCTTC	CSVEDRDYSQFF
.	TRBV5-1	.	TRBJ1-4	TGCGCCAGCAGCTTGGGGGTGGGAGATGAAAAACTGTTTTTT	CASSLGVGDEKLFF
TRBD2	TRBV5-1	.	TRBJ2-3	TGCGCCAGCAGCCCGCCGGGACTAGCGGGAGAAGCAGATACGCAGTATTTT	CASSPPGLAGEADTQYF
.	TRBV20-1	.	TRBJ2-1	TGCAGTGCTAGTTTCCCGGGACTTTACAATGAGCAGTTCTTC	CSASFPGLYNEQFF
TRBD1	TRBV6-5	.	TRBJ2-1	TGTGCCAGCAGTTTCGGACAGGGGGCAGGGGGTGAGCAGTTCTTC	CASSFGQGAGGEQFF
.	TRBV7-2	once	TRBJ2-7	TGTGCCAGCAGCTTGAGCCTTAGCGGCTACGAGCAGTACTTC	CASSLSLSGYEQYF
.	TRBV9	.	TRBJ2-3	TGTGCCAGCAGCGTAGCTGGGGCAGGGAGGTTTGATACGCAGTATTTT	CASSVAGAGRFDTQYF
.	TRBV7-9	.	TRBJ1-1	TGTGCCAGCACCTCACTCTCTCAGGGTATTGCTTTCTTT	CASTSLSQGIAFF
TRBD1	TRBV19	.	TRBJ1-2	TGTGCCAGTAGTGTTAGGGACAGCTTCTATGGCTACACCTTC	CASSVRDSFYGYTF
.	TRBV5-1	.	TRBJ2-1	TGCGCCAGCAGCTTGACAGGGCTCAATGAGCAGTTCTTC	CASSLTGLNEQFF
TRBD1	TRBV12-3/TRBV12-4	.	TRBJ1-2	TGTGCCAGCAGTTTGGGACAGAGATATGGCTACACCTTC	CASSLGQRYGYTF